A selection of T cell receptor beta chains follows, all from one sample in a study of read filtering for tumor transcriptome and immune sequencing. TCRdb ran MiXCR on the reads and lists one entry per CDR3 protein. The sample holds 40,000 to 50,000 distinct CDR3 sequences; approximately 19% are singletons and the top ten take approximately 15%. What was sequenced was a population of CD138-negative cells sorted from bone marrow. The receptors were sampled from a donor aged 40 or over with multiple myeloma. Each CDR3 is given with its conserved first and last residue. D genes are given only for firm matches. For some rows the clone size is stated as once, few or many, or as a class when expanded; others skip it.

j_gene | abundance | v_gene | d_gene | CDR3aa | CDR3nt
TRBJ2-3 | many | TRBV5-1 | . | CASTLTGGTPTDTQYF | TGCGCCAGCACCTTGACTGGTGGGACCCCTACAGATACGCAGTATTTT
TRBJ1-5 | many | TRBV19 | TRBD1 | CASTDRGQPQHF | TGTGCCAGCACGGACAGGGGCCAGCCCCAGCATTTT
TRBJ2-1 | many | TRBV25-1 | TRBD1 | CASRISGGSYNEQFF | TGTGCCAGCAGGATTTCAGGGGGTTCCTACAATGAGCAGTTCTTC
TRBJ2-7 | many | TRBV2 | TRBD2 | CASRPLAGGPGEQYF | TGTGCCAGCAGGCCCTTAGCGGGAGGGCCGGGAGAGCAGTACTTC
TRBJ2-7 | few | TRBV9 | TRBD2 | CASSVAPFHSGGAGEQYF | TGTGCCAGCAGCGTAGCCCCATTCCACTCCGGGGGGGCTGGGGAGCAGTACTTC
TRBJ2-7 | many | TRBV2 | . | CASSPNTAPSYEQYF | TGTGCCAGCAGTCCTAACACCGCGCCCTCCTACGAGCAGTACTTC
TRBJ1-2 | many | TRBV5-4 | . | CASSLAGKAAANYGYTF | TGTGCCAGCAGCTTGGCCGGAAAGGCAGCTGCTAACTATGGCTACACCTTC
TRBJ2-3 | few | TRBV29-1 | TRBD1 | CSVDRGSTDTQYF | TGCAGCGTCGACAGGGGGAGCACAGATACGCAGTATTTT
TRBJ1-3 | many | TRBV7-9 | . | CASSLPFRTAGNTIYF | TGTGCCAGCAGCTTACCATTTCGGACAGCTGGAAACACCATATATTTT
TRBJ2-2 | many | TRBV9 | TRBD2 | CASSRGLAGPTGELFF | TGTGCCAGCAGCAGGGGACTAGCGGGACCCACCGGGGAGCTGTTTTTT
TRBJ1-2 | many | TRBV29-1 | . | CSVEEGVAYGYTF | TGCAGCGTTGAAGAGGGGGTAGCCTATGGCTACACCTTC
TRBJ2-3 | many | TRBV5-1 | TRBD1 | CASSLGIGQDVDTQYF | TGCGCCAGCAGCTTGGGGATTGGACAGGACGTAGATACGCAGTATTTT
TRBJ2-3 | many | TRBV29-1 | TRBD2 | CSVTSGVGTDTQYF | TGCAGCGTGACTAGCGGAGTGGGCACAGATACGCAGTATTTT
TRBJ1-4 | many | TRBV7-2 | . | CASSPGSRDREKLFF | TGTGCCAGCAGCCCCGGATCAAGGGATCGAGAAAAACTGTTTTTT
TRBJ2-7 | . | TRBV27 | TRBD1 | CASSLWTGDVQYF | TGTGCTAGCAGTTTATGGACAGGGGACGTGCAGTACTTC
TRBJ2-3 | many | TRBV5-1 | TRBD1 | CASNTDREITDTQYF | TGCGCCAGCAACACCGACAGGGAAATCACAGATACGCAGTATTTT
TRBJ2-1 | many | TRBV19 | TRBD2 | CASSHRVLAGSNEQFF | TGTGCCAGTAGTCATCGGGTGCTAGCGGGGTCCAATGAGCAGTTCTTC
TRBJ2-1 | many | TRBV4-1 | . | CASSQDLAGAGNEQFF | TGCGCCAGCAGCCAAGATCTTGCAGGGGCGGGGAATGAGCAGTTCTTC
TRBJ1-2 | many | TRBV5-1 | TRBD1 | CASSRDRGNDGYTF | TGCGCCAGCAGCCGGGACAGGGGGAACGATGGCTACACCTTC
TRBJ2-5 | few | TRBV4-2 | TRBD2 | CASSQETSGSRETQYF | TGTGCCAGCAGCCAAGAGACTAGCGGGAGTAGAGAGACCCAGTACTTC
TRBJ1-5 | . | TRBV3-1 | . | CASSKGGNQPQHF | TGTGCCAGCAGCAAGGGAGGCAATCAGCCCCAGCATTTT
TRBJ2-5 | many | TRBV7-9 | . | CASSPLLDLQETQYF | TGTGCCAGCAGCCCTCTGCTAGACCTACAAGAGACCCAGTACTTC
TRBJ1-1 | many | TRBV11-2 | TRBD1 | CASSLFRGWTEAFF | TGTGCCAGCAGCTTATTCAGGGGGTGGACTGAAGCTTTCTTT
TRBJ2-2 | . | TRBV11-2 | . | CASSSGAGDTRELFF | TGTGCCAGCAGCTCAGGGGCGGGAGACACCCGGGAGCTGTTTTTT
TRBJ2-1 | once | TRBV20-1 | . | CSARENPPEQFF | TGCAGTGCTAGAGAAAACCCCCCCGAGCAGTTCTTC
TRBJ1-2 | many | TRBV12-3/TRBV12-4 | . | CASSPTDRGLSGYHGYTF | TGTGCCAGCAGTCCGACTGACCGGGGACTTTCGGGCTATCATGGCTACACCTTC
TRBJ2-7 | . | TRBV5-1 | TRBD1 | CASSPKTGDVYEQYF | TGCGCCAGCAGCCCTAAGACAGGGGATGTCTACGAGCAGTACTTC
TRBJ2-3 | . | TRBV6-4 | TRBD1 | CATAEGGRSTDTQYF | TGTGCCACGGCTGAAGGGGGCCGGAGCACAGATACGCAGTATTTT
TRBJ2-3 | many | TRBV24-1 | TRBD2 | CATSDRGLAGRSDTQYF | TGTGCCACCAGTGACCGGGGACTAGCGGGACGGTCGGATACGCAGTATTTT